The sequence of this TCR beta chain was determined in a study of human T cells and chemical hapten exposure. Stated time point: patch test 1, 2 weeks after DPC sensitization. Treatment: therapeutic diphenylcyclopropenone sensitization with weekly scalp DPC. The CDR3 covers 15 residues. The germline CDR1 and CDR2 sequences are DFQATT and SNEGSKA (reference sequence). V was trimmed by 2 bases and J by 6 bases, leaving 17 bases between them. This clonotype was detected a few times. TCRdb called the RACE reads again in MiXCR, with one record for every CDR3 protein. The sample holds approximately 90,000 distinct CDR3 sequences, 10% to 13% seen once.

The material sequenced was whole blood, taken in connection with sensitization to the hapten diphenylcyclopropenone (DPC). The sequence derives from a man between 35 and 55 years old with alopecia areata. Some clones in this sample may be carry-over from other donors' samples. The J gene is TRBJ1-5, the V gene TRBV20-1; D remains ambiguous. The CDR3: CSARSAQLTRQPQHF. DNA for the CDR3: TGCAGTGCTAGATCCGCCCAGCTCACGCGTCAGCCCCAGCATTTT.